A selection of T cell receptor beta chains follows, all from one sample in a study of blood T cell repertoires in COVID-19. The table came from immunoSEQ multiplex PCR; TCRdb's copy has only in-frame clones and leaves some out. The profile shows 210,000 or so clones, around four fifths of them singletons. Specimen: peripheral blood. These receptors were taken from a man in his forties or fifties with active or convalescent COVID-19. Both conserved end residues are part of each CDR3. A D gene is named only where the DNA matches it firmly. A clone size is listed for some rows: how often the clone was seen (once, few, many), or a class if it is expanded.

clone_size: .; d_call: TRBD2; v_call: TRBV28; j_call: TRBJ2-5; cdr3_aa: CASSTSGRRETQYF; cdr3_nt: TGTGCCAGCAGCACTAGCGGGAGAAGGGAGACCCAGTACTTC
clone_size: .; d_call: .; v_call: TRBV5-1; j_call: TRBJ2-5; cdr3_aa: CASSLADFTAGETQYF; cdr3_nt: TGCGCCAGCAGCTTGGCCGACTTTACCGCGGGAGAGACCCAGTACTTC
clone_size: .; d_call: TRBD1; v_call: TRBV30; j_call: TRBJ1-1; cdr3_aa: CAWSEGAQGTEAFF; cdr3_nt: TGTGCCTGGAGTGAGGGGGCCCAGGGCACTGAAGCTTTCTTT
clone_size: .; d_call: .; v_call: TRBV4-2; j_call: TRBJ1-2; cdr3_aa: CASSQDHPRTNYGYTF; cdr3_nt: TGTGCCAGCAGCCAAGATCACCCGCGGACTAACTATGGCTACACCTTC
clone_size: .; d_call: .; v_call: TRBV10-3; j_call: TRBJ1-3; cdr3_aa: CAISESRGARGNTIYF; cdr3_nt: TGTGCCATCAGTGAGTCGCGGGGGGCGCGAGGAAACACCATATATTTT
clone_size: .; d_call: .; v_call: TRBV6-5; j_call: TRBJ2-2; cdr3_aa: CATATGFTGELFF; cdr3_nt: TGTGCTACTGCTACAGGGTTCACCGGGGAGCTGTTTTTT
clone_size: .; d_call: TRBD1; v_call: TRBV28; j_call: TRBJ2-2; cdr3_aa: CASSFQGAPNTGELFF; cdr3_nt: TGTGCCAGCAGTTTCCAGGGGGCCCCTAACACCGGGGAGCTGTTTTTT
clone_size: .; d_call: .; v_call: TRBV10-3; j_call: TRBJ1-3; cdr3_aa: CAISEDSYSGNTIYF; cdr3_nt: TGTGCCATCAGTGAGGACAGTTACTCTGGAAACACCATATATTTT
clone_size: .; d_call: TRBD1; v_call: TRBV28; j_call: TRBJ1-5; cdr3_aa: CASSLGGQGSQPQHF; cdr3_nt: TGTGCCAGCAGTTTAGGTGGACAGGGGAGCCAGCCCCAGCATTTT
clone_size: .; d_call: .; v_call: TRBV5-4; j_call: TRBJ1-1; cdr3_aa: CASSFGRVAFF; cdr3_nt: TGTGCCAGCAGCTTCGGCAGGGTAGCTTTCTTT
clone_size: .; d_call: TRBD1; v_call: TRBV18; j_call: TRBJ1-6; cdr3_aa: CASSPGQGAGSPLHF; cdr3_nt: TGTGCCAGCTCACCCGGACAGGGGGCAGGTTCACCCCTCCACTTT
clone_size: .; d_call: TRBD1; v_call: TRBV5-1; j_call: TRBJ1-5; cdr3_aa: CASSPGQGNQPQHF; cdr3_nt: TGCGCCAGCAGCCCTGGACAGGGCAATCAGCCCCAGCATTTT
clone_size: .; d_call: .; v_call: TRBV9; j_call: TRBJ2-1; cdr3_aa: CASSRGSQGNNEQFF; cdr3_nt: TGTGCCAGCAGCAGGGGGTCGCAAGGAAACAATGAGCAGTTCTTC
clone_size: .; d_call: TRBD1; v_call: TRBV7-9; j_call: TRBJ1-3; cdr3_aa: CASSSQGAGNTIYF; cdr3_nt: TGTGCCAGCAGCTCACAGGGGGCTGGAAACACCATATATTTT
clone_size: .; d_call: TRBD1; v_call: TRBV27; j_call: TRBJ2-2; cdr3_aa: CASSFRTGQGATGELFF; cdr3_nt: TGTGCCAGCAGTTTTAGGACGGGACAGGGGGCTACCGGGGAGCTGTTTTTT
clone_size: once; d_call: TRBD2; v_call: TRBV28; j_call: TRBJ2-1; cdr3_aa: CASSLRLAGRSEQFF; cdr3_nt: TGTGCCAGCAGTTTGAGACTAGCGGGACGTTCCGAGCAGTTCTTC
clone_size: few; d_call: TRBD1; v_call: TRBV4-2; j_call: TRBJ1-4; cdr3_aa: CASSQDRGREKLFF; cdr3_nt: TGTGCCAGCAGCCAAGATAGGGGGCGGGAAAAACTGTTTTTT
clone_size: .; d_call: TRBD2; v_call: TRBV7-2; j_call: TRBJ2-1; cdr3_aa: CASSEVKRGGLYNEQFF; cdr3_nt: TGTGCCAGCAGCGAAGTCAAGCGGGGGGGCCTCTACAATGAGCAGTTCTTC
clone_size: .; d_call: .; v_call: TRBV5-1; j_call: TRBJ1-2; cdr3_aa: CASSLEVANYGYTF; cdr3_nt: TGCGCCAGCAGCTTGGAAGTAGCTAACTATGGCTACACCTTC
clone_size: .; d_call: .; v_call: TRBV3-1/TRBV3-2; j_call: TRBJ1-1; cdr3_aa: CASSQDRGSEAFF; cdr3_nt: TGTGCCAGCAGCCAAGATCGTGGGAGTGAAGCTTTCTTT